The TCR beta chain described here comes from a study of blood T cell repertoires in COVID-19. Across the study: COVID-19 samples collected from the United States, Italy and Spain covered acute and convalescent phases. PBMCs, B-cell-depleted T cells, or T cells provided the cDNA or gDNA that made up the material.

Source study methods: The assay estimated nucleated cells by amplifying reference gene primers. TCRdb's copy holds only in-frame clones and misses some; the assay was immunoSEQ multiplex PCR. The V and J calls and clone size were taken over from that table, and D and trimming were inferred from the DNA. The data contain 30,000 to 45,000 clones, roughly 89% of them singletons. With V trimmed by 2 bases and J by 0 bases, 7 bases remained unmatched. Germline CDR1 reads MDHEN; CDR2 reads SYDVKM. This CDR3 has 17 amino acids. Sequencing used peripheral blood. V and J are TRBV28 and TRBJ1-2; 9 nucleotides line up with TRBD1. This receptor was obtained from a human donor in a cohort sampled during active COVID-19. CDR3 loop: CASSLPGTGIANYGYTF. As DNA, the CDR3 is TGTGCCAGCAGTTTACCCGGGACAGGGATAGCTAACTATGGCTACACCTTC.